The present T cell receptor beta chain was sequenced within a study of cytomegalovirus exposure and HLA in healthy donors (dated by TCRdb to about 2017). Background on the whole study: According to an earlier analysis of several hundred of the donors, some 180 million T cells yielded 90 million to 130 million unique TCR beta sequences and approximately 300 Gb of sequence data. Of the 300 to 450 genotyped donors, 70% to 90% were placed in the genetic ancestry cluster associated with self-reported Caucasian donors. The number of typed donors differed by locus: about 620-640 for A, B, C, DRB1 and DQB1; 500 to 550 for DQA1; roughly 600 for DPA1; and about 450 for DPB1. A handful of DR-DQ haplotypes were treated as single units for association and clustering because of strong linkage in the cohort. Besides the first cohort of about 730 subjects, a separate validation cohort made up of around 120 different subjects was used. The later analysis used no new phenotypic data to find candidate immune exposures, relying instead on TCR beta sequences and their occurrence across donors. To predict cytomegalovirus infection status, the study combined high-throughput TCR immunosequencing, statistical association of individual TCRs with disease status, and machine learning. Roughly 310 gigabases of sequencing data and 70 million to 100 million unique TCR sequences were included in an early release covering under 650 HLA-typed donors. Among about 400 genotyped donors of the cohort, an average of approximately 240,000 unique TCR beta nucleotide sequences was sequenced per donor, of which about 18% were non-productive. The aim of the study was to test whether cataloging public T cell receptors could identify signatures of past pathogen exposure. Every repertoire in the discovery cohort had been generated on one and the same sequencing platform. An earlier analysis of 500 to 650 of the donors applied high-throughput TCR beta sequencing to assess whether each TCR beta V gene segment acted as functional or pseudogenic. Donor age, sex, ethnicity and CMV serostatus were collected together with the repertoire data. HLA typing covered class I and class II loci at four-digit resolution. The study used immunosequencing to profile the T cell repertoires of several hundred subjects and linked those repertoires to cytomegalovirus serostatus. A later analysis re-examined previously published TCR beta repertoires from several hundred donors and added high-resolution HLA genotyping to investigate patterns of TCR occurrence. A later genetic analysis used genome-wide SNP genotypes for about 65% of the roughly 700 donors, treating that subset as a discovery cohort.

The cohort consisted of approximately 690 healthy bone marrow donors. At the time of sampling, all cohort members were nominally healthy, though unrecorded immune exposures were likely present. The donor tested CMV seronegative, placing the donor among the 300 to 450 seronegative members of the cohort. A peripheral blood sample was collected from each donor, and TCR beta sequencing was performed on peripheral blood mononuclear cells. Genomic DNA was extracted from the blood cell samples with the Qiagen DNeasy Blood Extraction Kit. Turning to this clone: What this receptor recognizes is not known. Nothing much larger sits one base from this clone, and base qualities are not available.

On the study overall, not on this receptor specifically: Roughly uniform sequencing depth across donors was assumed in presence/absence analyses, although this assumption may not hold. V-gene and J-gene trimming of TCR beta chains was associated with a missense DCLRE1C variant in a later genetic analysis, and the association was replicated in an independent cohort. A total of around 150 TCR beta chains were listed by the study as associated with cytomegalovirus. Specific HLA alleles were associated with roughly 17,000 TCR beta sequences at a false discovery rate of 0.05 in a later analysis. A group of highly shared sequence variants was considered likely to be a technical artifact of the sequencing pipeline. The authors suggested that the approach could potentially be extended to other disease states and immunological phenotypes. In vitro tests confirmed that a few of the cytomegalovirus-associated TCR beta chains recognize cytomegalovirus antigens. Because HLA typing was missing for some donors at each locus, association tests included only the typed subset. In a later analysis, several top co-occurrence clusters were reported to appear linked to parvovirus B19, influenza, CMV and Epstein-Barr virus. Across donors, most TCR sequences were observed very rarely, whereas some public TCRs were present in many individuals. Linkage disequilibrium might explain the correlated functional status among segregating V segments, but an unknown experimental factor could not be ruled out. Broadly in line with IMGT annotations, most TCR beta V segments showed up in productive rearrangements about 90% or about 30% of the time in an earlier analysis of under 700 of the donors. Most CMV-associated TCR beta chains appeared to be HLA-restricted in a later analysis, and the HLA associations seemed to be driven largely by CMV exposure. According to a later analysis, TCR association rates differed among HLA loci, with DRB1 alleles showing the most associated TCRs and HLA-C alleles showing the fewest. A further reported finding was that TCR beta sequences accurately predicted the HLA-A and HLA-B alleles for most subjects in the first cohort. This cohort had only TCR beta chains sequenced, and the lack of alpha or paired-chain data limited which features could be detected. Strong co-occurrence of HLA alleles, especially DR and DQ, made assigning TCR associations to individual alleles difficult. For the cohort, immune exposure information was limited to CMV serostatus. In a later genetic analysis, fewer N-insertions in productive TCRs were reported among donors in an Asian-associated ancestry cluster than the roughly 640-donor mean. Because counts were too low, more than 15 rarely observed V segments, including chromosome 9 orphons, were left out of the earlier analysis of 587 of the donors. A later analysis found that HLA-associated TCR beta chains were more clonally expanded and had lower generation probabilities than equally common non-associated chains. The classifier was reported to diagnose cytomegalovirus status with high specificity and sensitivity in both the original and validation cohorts.

Library preparation used the immunoSEQ multiplex PCR assay. For the multiplex PCR, a mixture combining 60 forward primers for TCR Vbeta segments and 13 reverse primers for TCR Jbeta segments was used. A multiplex PCR assay on genomic DNA amplified the CDR3 region of rearranged TCR beta genes. The Illumina HiSeq System was used to sequence the amplified TCR beta libraries as 87-base-pair reads. The original pipeline was this. A later analysis counted 65 million to 90 million unique TCR beta chains across the 550 to 800 repertoires, and around 9.9 million of these chains were shared by at least two donors. Raw reads were error-corrected and collapsed into unique sequences by a nearest-neighbor algorithm in which closely related sequences were merged to remove PCR and sequencing errors. CDR3 sequences were aligned to IMGT reference sequences to assign V, D and J gene segments. For a sequence to be retained, a match of at least six nucleotides was required to both a V gene segment and a J gene segment. Rearrangements were classified as productive when the CDR3 lacked stop codons and remained in frame with V and J, and all other rearrangements were classified as non-productive. Following IMGT convention, CDR3 was defined as the stretch from the second conserved V-encoded cysteine to the conserved J-encoded phenylalanine. The earlier analysis of 550 to 650 of the donors excluded any sequence lacking an unambiguous match to a single V gene segment. In an earlier analysis of 500 to 750 of the donors, V segments were called functional above 56.7% productive rearrangements and were called segregating when the between-donor standard deviation exceeded 5%. A statistical classification framework was built to diagnose cytomegalovirus status from the catalog of TCR beta chain sequences. In a later analysis, V and J genes were assigned by comparing TCR nucleotide sequences against IMGT/GENE-DB human TR gene sequences. The TCRdist pipeline was used in a later analysis to assign CDR3 sequences and most-parsimonious VDJ recombination scenarios. In a later analysis, every TCR beta chain was defined by the combination of its CDR3 amino acid sequence and its V-gene family, and reads without a unique V-gene family were dropped. To address suspected cross-contamination and a sequencing artifact, a later analysis removed several hundred highly shared, low-generation-probability nucleotide sequences. A later analysis calculated a clonal expansion index for each public chain from normalized within-repertoire ranks of inferred template counts. In a later analysis, generation probabilities were computed with a VDJ recombination model fitted to out-of-frame rearrangements, and the resulting probabilities were checked against IGoR. In a later analysis, hypergeometric tests were used to score TCR-TCR, TCR-HLA and TCR-CMV co-occurrence, with a repertoire-size bias correction applied to TCR pairs. To estimate false discovery rates, a later analysis permuted the HLA or CMV assignments 20 times. A later analysis grouped co-occurring TCRs with DBSCAN, adding TCRdist sequence similarity when clustering within HLA-allele-positive subsets. Co-occurrence clustering excluded repertoires with fewer than 30,000 or more than 120,000 public chains, plus five with anomalous nucleotide sharing. This immuneACCESS table, as held by TCRdb, lists in-frame sequences with V and J called but not all clones. Of the missing ones, under half trace to an unresolved V gene in checked studies; the others have no known cause. V, J and clone size were drawn from that table, and D and trimming were deduced from the DNA. This sample holds over 95,000 clones; 76% were observed only once. The ten biggest clones cover about 2% of the sample.

The receptor was isolated from a man aged 35 to 55 in good health and CMV-seronegative. Sample: PBMCs.

The DNA sequence follows: TGTGCCAGCTCGGGACAGAGCTCTGGAAACACCATATATTTT. Its product reads: CASSGQSSGNTIYF. The V and J segments used are TRBV28 and TRBJ1-3; 7 junctional bases match TRBD1. V lost 8 bases and J lost 0 bases, and the count of bases not matched to a germline gene is 4. The CDR3 sequence holds 14 residues, the cysteine and phenylalanine included. Only CDR3 DNA is held: 42 bases, read in frame from base 1. The germline V gene supplies CDR1 MDHEN and CDR2 SYDVKM.